These 24 T cell receptor beta chains were sequenced from one sample in a study of blood T cell repertoires in COVID-19. Sequencing used immunoSEQ multiplex PCR; TCRdb keeps in-frame clones, though not all of them. The sample has 54,000 or so clones; 86% are singletons. Sequenced: peripheral blood. The source is a woman of 80 years or more with acute or convalescent COVID-19.

V usage is TRBV18 and J usage is TRBJ2-7; no clear D gene. Trimming shortened V by 3 bases and J by 7 bases, and 10 bases separated the two germline ends. Germline V gene sequence: CDR1 KGHSH, CDR2 LQKENI. CDR3 length: 12 amino acids. The CDR3 protein is CASSPDSYEQYV. In DNA form, the CDR3 reads TGTGCCAGCTCACCTGACTCGTATGAGCAGTACGTC.

This chain joins TRBV5-1 and TRBJ1-1; TRBD1 agrees at 7 bases. V lost 3 bases and J lost 1; bases outside the gene matches: 3. In germline, CDR1 is SGHRS, CDR2 YFSETQ. The CDR3 contains 14 residues. The CDR3 DNA reads as TGCGCCAGCAGCTCCACAGGGGCGAACACTGAAGCTTTCTTT. This gives the protein CASSSTGANTEAFF.

This chain connects TRBV18 to TRBJ1-4, with 10 bases identical to TRBD1. Germline CDR1 and CDR2: KGHSH and LQKENI. The ends lost 3 bases at V and 6 bases at J; junction bases unmatched: 13. The length of the CDR3 is 18 residues. As DNA, the CDR3 is TGTGCCAGCTCACCCCCTACCGGGACAGGGGACGGGTATGAAAAACTGTTTTTT. This codes for CASSPPTGTGDGYEKLFF.

The V gene is TRBV10-3, the J gene TRBJ1-5; D may be TRBD1 (6 bases). The CDR3 has 14 amino acids. Germline V lookup: CDR1 ENHRY, CDR2 SYGVKD. Trimming cost V 8 bases and J 6 bases, with 17 bases left between them. The CDR3 DNA reads as TGTGCCATCGGGACATCGGATAGAAGTCAGCCCCAGCATTTT. It codes for CAIGTSDRSQPQHF.

The V and J genes are TRBV10-2 and TRBJ1-5, with 7 bases identical to TRBD1. Per the germline V gene, CDR1 is WSHSY and CDR2 is SAAADI. The trim removed 2 bases at V and 0 bases at J, leaving 4 bases unmatched. This CDR3 contains 16 residues. In DNA, the CDR3 is TGCGCCAGCAGTGAGGACAGGGATTATAGCAATCAGCCCCAGCATTTT. Protein: CASSEDRDYSNQPQHF.

The rearrangement joins TRBV15 to TRBJ1-1, with TRBD1 matching over 7 bases. The germline gives CDR1 LNHNV, CDR2 YYDKDF (reference sequence). V shed 6 bases, J shed 1 base, and the junction held 14 bases outside the gene matches. There are 17 residues in the CDR3. The CDR3 coding sequence is TGTGCCACCAGACAGAGACAGGGATCCGGGACGAACACTGAAGCTTTCTTT. As protein: CATRQRQGSGTNTEAFF. Full variable domain (missing parts from reference TRBV15 and TRBJ1-1): DAMVIQNPRYQVTQFGKPVTLSCSQTLNHNVMYWYQQKSSQAPKLLFHYYDKDFNNEADTPDNFQSRRPNTSFCFLDIRSPGLGDTAMYLCATRQRQGSGTNTEAFFGQGTRLTVV.

The chain links TRBV5-1 to TRBJ1-2; D call uncertain. With 7 bases removed from V and 4 bases from J, the gap between germline ends came to 14 bases. Per the germline V gene, CDR1 is SGHRS and CDR2 is YFSETQ. The CDR3 consists of 13 residues. CDR3 sequence: CASAHSEGYGYTF. CDR3 coding DNA: TGCGCCAGCGCTCATAGTGAGGGCTATGGCTACACCTTC.

V usage is TRBV18 and J usage is TRBJ1-1; tentative D call: TRBD1 (6 bases). V was trimmed by 0 bases and J by 1 base, leaving 12 bases between them. The CDR3 extends over 16 amino acids. Germline values: CDR1 KGHSH, CDR2 LQKENI. The CDR3 region is CASSPPFNRANTEAFF. In DNA, the CDR3 is TGTGCCAGCTCACCACCTTTTAACAGGGCGAACACTGAAGCTTTCTTT.

This clone was found once. The chain carries TRBV2 and TRBJ2-1; 10 bases line up with TRBD2. J was trimmed by 7 bases and V by 6 bases; bases with no gene match: 15. Per germline, CDR1 SNHLY and CDR2 FYNNEI. This CDR3 contains 17 residues. The CDR3 bases are TGTGCCAGCAGGAGCAGAATAGCGGGAGGTACGGGGAATGAGCAGTTCTTC. As protein: CASRSRIAGGTGNEQFF.

The chain recombines TRBV19 with TRBJ2-6; 9 positions match TRBD1. After removal of 4 bases from V and 1 base from J, the junction contained 11 bases not matched to a gene. This CDR3 has 19 amino acids. Germline CDR1 is LNHDA and CDR2 is SQIVND (reference sequence). This chain's CDR3 is CASSTDVPDRGSGANVLTF. CDR3 in DNA: TGTGCCAGTAGTACGGACGTCCCGGACAGGGGATCTGGGGCCAACGTCCTGACTTTC.

The V and J genes are TRBV13 and TRBJ2-3, with 16 positions matching TRBD2. Germline V gene sequence: CDR1 PRHDT, CDR2 FYEKMQ (reference sequence). The V segment lost 5 bases and the J segment 6 bases; nucleotides outside the gene matches: 11. The CDR3 is made up of 18 amino acids. The CDR3, as DNA: TGTGCCAGCAGCACCGTCCCGGGACTAGCGGGGGGGCAGGATACGCAGTATTTT. It encodes CASSTVPGLAGGQDTQYF.

V is TRBV11-2 and J is TRBJ1-4, with 10 bases matching TRBD1. CDR3 length equals 19 residues. Germline V gene lookup returns CDR1 SGHAT and CDR2 FQNNGV. With 3 bases clipped from V and 0 bases from J, the junction kept 10 bases outside the gene matches. The CDR3 region has the DNA TGTGCCAGCAGCTTTAGGGGACAGGGGATCAAGGCAACTAATGAAAAACTGTTTTTT. Protein sequence: CASSFRGQGIKATNEKLFF. The full variable domain, in which reference TRBV11-2 and TRBJ1-4 provide the parts outside the CDR3, is EAGVAQSPRYKIIEKRQSVAFWCNPISGHATLYWYQQILGQGPKLLIQFQNNGVVDDSQLPKDRFSAERLKGVDSTLKIQPAKLEDSAVYLCASSFRGQGIKATNEKLFFGSGTQLSVL.

The rearrangement links TRBV19 to TRBJ1-1, with D perhaps TRBD1 (6 bases). Trimming left V 6 bases short and J 2 bases short, with 19 bases between. This CDR3 has 16 amino acids. The germline gives CDR1 LNHDA, CDR2 SQIVND (reference sequence). Written as DNA, the CDR3 is TGTGCCAGTAGCAACCACGGCGGCAGGGGAAACACTGAAGCTTTCTTT. It codes for CASSNHGGRGNTEAFF.

The V gene is TRBV5-1, the J gene TRBJ1-6; TRBD1 is a possible D gene (5 bases). Germline values: CDR1 SGHRS, CDR2 YFSETQ. This CDR3 spans 15 amino acids. Trimming removed 1 base from V and 5 bases from J, with 10 bases in between. The CDR3 is CASSLIGGDNSPLHF. The DNA for the CDR3 is TGCGCCAGCAGCTTGATTGGGGGGGATAATTCACCCCTCCACTTT.

This clone was counted once. This chain uses TRBV27 with TRBJ2-7, with D possibly being TRBD2 (6 bases). CDR1 and CDR2 from the germline V gene are MNHEY and SMNVEV (reference sequence). The V end was cut by 3 bases, the J end by 0 bases, with 12 bases between. This CDR3 spans 15 amino acids. The CDR3 bases are TGTGCCAGCAGTTTGGTATCACTAGCCTCCTACGAGCAGTACTTC. Translation gives CASSLVSLASYEQYF.

The V gene is TRBV5-4, the J gene TRBJ2-1; no clear D. The V and J ends lost 1 base and 0 bases respectively, with 5 bases between them. Germline assignment: CDR1 SGHNT and CDR2 YYREEE (reference sequence). This CDR3 is 14 amino acids long. The chain's CDR3 is CASSLPGSYNEQFF. CDR3 sequence (DNA): TGTGCCAGCAGCTTGCCCGGCTCCTACAATGAGCAGTTCTTC.

The chain uses TRBV10-3 and TRBJ1-2; 10 bases line up with TRBD1. V was clipped by 6 bases and J by 6 bases; unmatched bases: 7. CDR1 is ENHRY, CDR2 SYGVKD, per germline. This CDR3 spans 14 amino acids. This CDR3 reads CAISALGTGDGYTF. The CDR3 DNA reads as TGTGCCATCAGCGCTCTAGGGACAGGGGATGGCTACACCTTC.

The chain joins TRBV3-1 (or the pseudogene TRBV3-2) to TRBJ1-5; no clear D. The germline V and J ends were trimmed by 5 bases and 7 bases, with 15 bases remaining between them. The germline V gene has CDR1 LGHDT and CDR2 YNNKEL (reference sequence). This CDR3 has 14 residues. The CDR3 spells CASSALGLGQPQHF. The CDR3 DNA is TGTGCCAGCAGCGCACTGGGTCTAGGACAGCCCCAGCATTTT.

The V and J genes are TRBV6-6 and TRBJ1-6; 9 positions agree with TRBD1. The V segment lost 3 bases and the J segment 9 bases; nucleotides outside the gene matches: 3. Per germline, CDR1 MNHNY and CDR2 SVGAGI (reference sequence). The length of the CDR3 is 14 residues. The DNA of the CDR3 is TGTGCCAGCAGTTATGAGACAGGGGGTTCACCCCTCCACTTT. Translation gives CASSYETGGSPLHF.

The chain recombines TRBV5-6 with TRBJ1-5; D is possibly TRBD1 (5 bases). V was trimmed by 4 bases and J by 4 bases, leaving 24 bases between them. CDR1 SGHDT and CDR2 YYEEEE come from the germline V gene. This CDR3 has 18 amino acids. CDR3 amino acids: CASSPLVDCGALNQPQHF. The CDR3 region has the DNA TGTGCCAGCAGCCCGCTTGTGGATTGCGGGGCACTGAATCAGCCCCAGCATTTT.

The V call is TRBV6-1, the J call TRBJ1-5; 9 bases align to TRBD1. V lost 4 bases and J lost 4; bases outside the gene matches: 8. This CDR3 has 16 amino acids. In germline, CDR1 is MNHNS, CDR2 SASEGT. The CDR3 nucleotides are TGTGCCAGCAGTGGGTCGGACAGGGGACCAAATCAGCCCCAGCATTTT. This gives the protein CASSGSDRGPNQPQHF.

This clone was detected once. The chain has TRBV28 and TRBJ1-5; 10 bases line up with TRBD1. Germline V gives CDR1 MDHEN, CDR2 SYDVKM. V lost 5 bases, J lost 16 bases, and 17 bases stayed unmatched. The CDR3 is 15 residues long. The CDR3 nucleotides read TGTGCCAGCAGTCACTCCCGCAACCCGGGACAGGGGTTACATTTT. Its protein is CASSHSRNPGQGLHF.

The rearrangement uses TRBV19 and TRBJ2-4; D gene unclear. The CDR3 totals 11 residues. V was pared by 3 bases and J by 9 bases, with 6 bases between. CDR1 is LNHDA, CDR2 SQIVND, per germline (reference sequence). In DNA, the CDR3 is TGTGCCAGTAGTATCTCGGGCATTCAGTACTTC. Translating gives CASSISGIQYF.

The genes are TRBV18 and TRBJ1-4; no firm D call. The germline gives CDR1 KGHSH, CDR2 LQKENI. Trimming left V 0 bases short and J 3 bases short, with 8 bases between. This CDR3 spans 15 amino acids. DNA of the CDR3: TGTGCCAGCTCACCACCGATGGGCTCTAATGAAAAACTGTTTTTT. Translation: CASSPPMGSNEKLFF.